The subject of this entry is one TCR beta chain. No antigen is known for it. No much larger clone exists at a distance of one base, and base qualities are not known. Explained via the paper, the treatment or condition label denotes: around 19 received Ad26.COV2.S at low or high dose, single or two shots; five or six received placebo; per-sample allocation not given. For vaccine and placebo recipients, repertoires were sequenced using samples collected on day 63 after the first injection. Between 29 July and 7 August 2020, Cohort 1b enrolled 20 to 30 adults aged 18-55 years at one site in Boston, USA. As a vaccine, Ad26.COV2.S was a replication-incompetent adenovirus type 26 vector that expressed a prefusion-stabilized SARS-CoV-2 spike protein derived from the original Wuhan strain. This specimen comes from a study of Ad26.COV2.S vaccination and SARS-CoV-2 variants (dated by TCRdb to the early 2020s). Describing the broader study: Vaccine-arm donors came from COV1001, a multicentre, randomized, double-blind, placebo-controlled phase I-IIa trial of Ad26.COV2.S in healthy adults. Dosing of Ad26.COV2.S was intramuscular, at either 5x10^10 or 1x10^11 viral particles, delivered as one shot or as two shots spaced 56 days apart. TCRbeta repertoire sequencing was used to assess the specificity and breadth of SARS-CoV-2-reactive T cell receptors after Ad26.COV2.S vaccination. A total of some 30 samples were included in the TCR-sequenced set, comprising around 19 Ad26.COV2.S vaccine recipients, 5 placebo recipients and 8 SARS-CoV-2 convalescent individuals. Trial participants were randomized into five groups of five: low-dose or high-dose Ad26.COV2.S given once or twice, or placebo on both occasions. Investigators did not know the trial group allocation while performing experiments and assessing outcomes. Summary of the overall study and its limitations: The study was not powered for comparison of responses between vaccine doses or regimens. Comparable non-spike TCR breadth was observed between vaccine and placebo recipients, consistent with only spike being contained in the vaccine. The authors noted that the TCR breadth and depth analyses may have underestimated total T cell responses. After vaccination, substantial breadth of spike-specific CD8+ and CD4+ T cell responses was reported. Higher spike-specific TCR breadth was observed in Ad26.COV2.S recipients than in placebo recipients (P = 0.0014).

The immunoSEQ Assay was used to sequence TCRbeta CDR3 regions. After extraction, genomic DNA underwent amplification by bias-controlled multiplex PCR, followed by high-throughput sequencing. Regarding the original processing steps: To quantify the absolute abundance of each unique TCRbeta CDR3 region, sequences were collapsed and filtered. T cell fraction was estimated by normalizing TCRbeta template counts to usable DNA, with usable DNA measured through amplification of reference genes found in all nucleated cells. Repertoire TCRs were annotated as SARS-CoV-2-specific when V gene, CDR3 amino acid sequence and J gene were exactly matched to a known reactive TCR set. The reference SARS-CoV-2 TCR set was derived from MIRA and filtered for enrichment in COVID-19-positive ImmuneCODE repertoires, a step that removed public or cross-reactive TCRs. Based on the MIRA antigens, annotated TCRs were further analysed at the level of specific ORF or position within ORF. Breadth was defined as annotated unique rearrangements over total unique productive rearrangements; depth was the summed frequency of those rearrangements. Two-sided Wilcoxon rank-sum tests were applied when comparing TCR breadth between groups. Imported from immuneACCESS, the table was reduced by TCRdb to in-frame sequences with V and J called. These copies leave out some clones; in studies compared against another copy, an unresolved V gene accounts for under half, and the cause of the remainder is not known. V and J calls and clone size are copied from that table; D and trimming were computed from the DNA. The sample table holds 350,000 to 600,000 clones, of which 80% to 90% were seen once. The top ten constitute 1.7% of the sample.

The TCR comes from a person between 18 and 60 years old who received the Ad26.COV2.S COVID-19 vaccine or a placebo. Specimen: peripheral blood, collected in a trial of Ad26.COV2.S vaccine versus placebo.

Read as DNA, the sequence is TGTGCCAGCAGCTCGGGACTAGTTCCCTACGAGCAGTACTTC. Its protein is CASSSGLVPYEQYF. Recombination connected TRBV5-5 to TRBJ2-7, and 8 bases in between align with TRBD2. The CDR3 covers 14 residues, taking in both the cysteine and the phenylalanine. The only DNA kept is the CDR3, 42 bases in frame from the first base. The germline V end is reduced by 3 bases and the J end by 2 bases; junction bases left unmatched: 4. CDR1 and CDR2 (SGHKS, YYEKEE) derive from the germline V gene (reference sequence).